The 16 T cell receptor beta chains given below trace back to one sample, sequenced in a study of human T cells and chemical hapten exposure. As to time point: patch test 1, 2 weeks after DPC sensitization. Treatment of the sample: therapeutic diphenylcyclopropenone sensitization with weekly scalp DPC. TCRdb re-called the RACE reads through MiXCR, storing one row per CDR3 protein. The sample lists 80,000 to 100,000 distinct CDR3 sequences, 12% occurring once. The sequenced sample was whole blood, obtained in connection with sensitization to the hapten diphenylcyclopropenone (DPC). These receptors were collected from a woman aged 40 to 50 with alopecia areata. Some clones in this sample may be carry-over from other donors' samples.

This clonotype occurred a few times. This chain links TRBV28 with TRBJ2-7; no clear D. Per germline, CDR1 MDHEN and CDR2 SYDVKM. This CDR3 spans 12 amino acids. Trimming removed 5 bases at V and 5 bases at J, with 10 bases between. CDR3 in amino acids: CASSPFSHEQYF. Here the CDR3 DNA reads TGTGCCAGCAGTCCTTTTTCCCACGAGCAGTACTTC.

This clonotype came up many times. This chain links TRBV30 with TRBJ1-6; TRBD1 matches 9 bases. CDR3 length: 13 residues. Per the germline V gene, CDR1 is GTSNPN and CDR2 is SVGIG (reference sequence). V gave up 5 bases and J gave up 7 bases; unmatched junction bases: 3. The CDR3 protein is CAWDRGMNSPLHF. As DNA, the CDR3 is TGTGCCTGGGACAGGGGGATGAATTCACCCCTCCACTTT.

This clonotype was seen at least ten times. V gene TRBV20-1 combines with J gene TRBJ2-1; D is undetermined. Trimming removed 3 bases from V and 9 bases from J, with 15 bases in between. This CDR3 region has 13 residues. The V gene's germline CDR1 is DFQATT and CDR2 SNEGSKA (reference sequence). CDR3: CSASRDVASEQFF. As DNA, the CDR3 is TGCAGTGCTAGTAGAGATGTGGCCAGTGAGCAGTTCTTC.

This clonotype was seen repeatedly, ten times or more. CDR3 sequence (DNA): TGTGCCAGCAGTTTTCGACTGGGGTCACCCCTCCACTTT. It codes for CASSFRLGSPLHF. The chain is built from TRBV12-3 or TRBV12-4 and TRBJ1-6; D is uncertain. The CDR3 extends over 13 amino acids. Trimming removed 3 bases from V and 10 bases from J, with 10 bases in between.

A remark on this clonotype: A much larger clone lies a single base off, so this may be a read error. This chain joins TRBV10-3 and TRBJ2-2; weak D call: TRBD2 (7 bases). CDR1 and CDR2 from the germline V gene are ENHRY and SYGVKD. The CDR3 consists of 16 residues. Trimming removed 3 bases from V and 4 bases from J, with 15 bases in between. The CDR3 is CAISDNSGGGTGELFF. CDR3 nucleotide sequence: TGTGCCATCAGTGACAACTCGGGGGGCGGCACCGGGGAGCTGTTTTTT.

This clonotype turned up a few times. This sequence joins TRBV20-1 and TRBJ2-7; no clear D gene. Trimming stripped 6 bases from V and 3 bases from J, with 15 bases between. The germline V gene has CDR1 DFQATT and CDR2 SNEGSKA (reference sequence). The CDR3 extends over 13 amino acids. Here the CDR3 DNA reads TGCAGTGCCAGTCAATGGAGTTACTACGAGCAGTACTTC. It specifies CSASQWSYYEQYF.

The V call is TRBV3-1, the J call TRBJ2-7; D call uncertain. CDR3 length: 14 residues. Trimming cost V 0 bases and J 4 bases, with 10 bases left between them. The germline gives CDR1 LGHDT, CDR2 YNNKEL (reference sequence). The CDR3 nucleotides read TGTGCCAGCAGCCAAGATTCCGCGGAGTACGAGCAGTACTTC. Encoded protein: CASSQDSAEYEQYF.

This clonotype was counted ten times or more. This chain uses TRBV11-2 with TRBJ2-1, with 12 bases that match TRBD2. The CDR3 runs to 16 residues. Germline trimming cut 2 bases from V and 9 bases from J; bases unmatched to any gene: 8. From germline, CDR1 is SGHAT and CDR2 FQNNGV. CDR3 DNA: TGTGCCAGCAGCTTACTACTAGCGGGAGGTGTGGCTGAGCAGTTCTTC. Its translation: CASSLLLAGGVAEQFF.

This clonotype has a count of ten or more. V gene TRBV7-2 combines with J gene TRBJ2-1; no definite D call. This CDR3 has 13 amino acids. The ends were cut back, 4 bases at V and 0 bases at J, with 4 bases in the middle. Germline assignment: CDR1 SGHTA and CDR2 FQGNSA. This chain's CDR3 is CASSSSSYNEQFF. The CDR3 DNA sequence: TGTGCCAGCAGCTCGAGCTCCTACAATGAGCAGTTCTTC.

The chain links TRBV11-2 to TRBJ2-2; D unclear. Trimming cost V 0 bases and J 4 bases, with 6 bases left between them. CDR1 and CDR2 (germline): SGHAT, FQNNGV. The CDR3 is made up of 14 amino acids. The CDR3 coding sequence is TGTGCCAGCAGCTTAGATAGGTTCACCGGGGAGCTGTTTTTT. Protein sequence: CASSLDRFTGELFF.

In its sample, this clonotype was seen a few times. The J gene is TRBJ2-7, the V gene TRBV5-1; 10 bases map to TRBD2. With V trimmed by 3 bases and J by 0 bases, 0 bases remained unmatched. The CDR3 covers 14 residues. Germline assignment: CDR1 SGHRS and CDR2 YFSETQ. The CDR3 sequence: CASSSSGSSYEQYF. CDR3 nucleotides: TGCGCCAGCAGCTCTAGCGGGAGCTCCTACGAGCAGTACTTC.

This clonotype was observed a few times. The chain has TRBV5-4 and TRBJ2-7; TRBD2 might be the D (6 bases). Trimming removed 4 bases from V and 3 bases from J, with 17 bases in between. The CDR3 is 15 amino acids. The germline V gene encodes CDR1 SGHNT and CDR2 YYREEE (reference sequence). The chain's CDR3 is CASSPVFGTFYEQYF. The CDR3 DNA reads as TGTGCCAGCAGCCCCGTTTTCGGGACTTTCTACGAGCAGTACTTC.

Many counts were recorded for this clonotype. The chain is built from TRBV29-1 and TRBJ2-1; the D is unclear. The CDR3 consists of 12 residues. V dropped 8 bases and J dropped 4 bases, with 12 bases sitting between them. Germline V gene lookup returns CDR1 SQVTM and CDR2 ANQGSEA. The CDR3 DNA reads TGCAGCCGGTCGGGCGGATACAATGAGCAGTTCTTC. Protein: CSRSGGYNEQFF.

The chain combines TRBV29-1 with TRBJ1-1; D not resolved. Germline values: CDR1 SQVTM, CDR2 ANQGSEA. V gave up 7 bases and J gave up 1 base, with 7 bases separating them. The CDR3 consists of 11 residues. The CDR3 nucleotides are TGCAGCGCCGAGGAGAACACTGAAGCTTTCTTT. Encoded protein: CSAEENTEAFF.

This clonotype was recorded a few times. This chain connects TRBV20-1 to TRBJ1-5; D is unclear. There are 14 residues in the CDR3. Germline-derived CDR1 and CDR2 are DFQATT and SNEGSKA (reference sequence). With 3 bases removed from V and 3 bases from J, the gap between germline ends came to 12 bases. The CDR3: CSARPGSINQPQHF. The CDR3 nucleotides read TGCAGTGCTAGGCCCGGGTCAATCAATCAGCCCCAGCATTTT.

This clonotype was counted between two and nine times. The chain has TRBV6-5 and TRBJ1-2; weak D call: TRBD1 (6 bases). Germline V lookup: CDR1 MNHEY, CDR2 SVGAGI. CDR3 length: 14 residues. The V end lost 5 bases, the J end lost 2 bases, and 12 bases lay between the germline ends. CDR3: CASSPGHINYGYTF. The CDR3 nucleotides are TGTGCCAGCAGTCCGGGACACATAAACTATGGCTACACCTTC.